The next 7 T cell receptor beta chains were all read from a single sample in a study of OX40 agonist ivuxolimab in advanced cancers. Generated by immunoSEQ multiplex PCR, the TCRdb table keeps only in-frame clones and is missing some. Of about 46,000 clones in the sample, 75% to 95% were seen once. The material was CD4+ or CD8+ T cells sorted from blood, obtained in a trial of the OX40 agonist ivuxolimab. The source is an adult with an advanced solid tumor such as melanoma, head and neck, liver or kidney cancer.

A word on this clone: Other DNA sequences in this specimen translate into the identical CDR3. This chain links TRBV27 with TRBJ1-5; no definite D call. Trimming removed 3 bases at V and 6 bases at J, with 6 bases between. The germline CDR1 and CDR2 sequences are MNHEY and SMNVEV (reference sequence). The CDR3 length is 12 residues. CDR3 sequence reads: CASSFGGQPQHF. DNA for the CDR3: TGTGCCAGCAGTTTCGGCGGTCAGCCCCAGCATTTT.

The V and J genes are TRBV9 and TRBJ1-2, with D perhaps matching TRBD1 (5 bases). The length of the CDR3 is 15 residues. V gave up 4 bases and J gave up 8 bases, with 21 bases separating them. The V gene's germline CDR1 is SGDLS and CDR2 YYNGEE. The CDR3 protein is CASSSTARGSGGYTF. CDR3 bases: TGTGCCAGCAGCTCAACCGCGAGGGGCTCTGGCGGCTACACCTTC.

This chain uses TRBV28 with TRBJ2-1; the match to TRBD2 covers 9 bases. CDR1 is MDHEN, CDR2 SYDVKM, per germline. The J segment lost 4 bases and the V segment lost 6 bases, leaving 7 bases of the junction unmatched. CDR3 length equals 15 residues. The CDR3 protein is CASSQTSGNYNEQFF. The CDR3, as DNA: TGTGCCAGCAGCCAGACTAGCGGAAATTACAATGAGCAGTTCTTC.

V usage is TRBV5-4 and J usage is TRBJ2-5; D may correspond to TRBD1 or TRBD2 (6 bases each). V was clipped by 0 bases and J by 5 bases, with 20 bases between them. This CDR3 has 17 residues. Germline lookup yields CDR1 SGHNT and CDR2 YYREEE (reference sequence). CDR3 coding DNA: TGTGCCAGCAGCTTGGCTGTGGGGGGCGCAGGATTGGAGACCCAGTACTTC. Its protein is CASSLAVGGAGLETQYF.

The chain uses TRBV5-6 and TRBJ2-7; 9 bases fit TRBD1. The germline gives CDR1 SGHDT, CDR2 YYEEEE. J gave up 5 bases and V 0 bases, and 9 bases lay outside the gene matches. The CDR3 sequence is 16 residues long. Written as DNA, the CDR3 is TGTGCCAGCAGCTTGGAGGGACAGGGACTCGCCCACGAGCAGTACGTC. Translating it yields CASSLEGQGLAHEQYV.

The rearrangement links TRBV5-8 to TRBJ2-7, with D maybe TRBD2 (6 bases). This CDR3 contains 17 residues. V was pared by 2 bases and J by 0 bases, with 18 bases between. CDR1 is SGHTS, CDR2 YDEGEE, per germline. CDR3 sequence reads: CASSFPVGGFDSYEQYF. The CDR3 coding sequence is TGTGCCAGCAGCTTTCCCGTGGGGGGTTTCGACTCCTACGAGCAGTACTTC. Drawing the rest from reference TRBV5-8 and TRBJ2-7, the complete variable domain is EAGVTQSPTHLIKTRGQQATLRCSPISGHTSVYWYQQALGLGLQFLLWYDEGEERNRGNFPPRFSGRQFPNYSSELNVNALELEDSALYLCASSFPVGGFDSYEQYFGPGTRLTVT.

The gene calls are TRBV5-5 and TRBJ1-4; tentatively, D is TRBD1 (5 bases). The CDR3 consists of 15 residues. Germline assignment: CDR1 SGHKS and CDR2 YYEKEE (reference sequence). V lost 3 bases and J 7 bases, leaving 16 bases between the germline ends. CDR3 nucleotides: TGTGCCAGCAGCTCGGAAGGAGAAAGGGGTGAAAAACTGTTTTTT. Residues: CASSSEGERGEKLFF.